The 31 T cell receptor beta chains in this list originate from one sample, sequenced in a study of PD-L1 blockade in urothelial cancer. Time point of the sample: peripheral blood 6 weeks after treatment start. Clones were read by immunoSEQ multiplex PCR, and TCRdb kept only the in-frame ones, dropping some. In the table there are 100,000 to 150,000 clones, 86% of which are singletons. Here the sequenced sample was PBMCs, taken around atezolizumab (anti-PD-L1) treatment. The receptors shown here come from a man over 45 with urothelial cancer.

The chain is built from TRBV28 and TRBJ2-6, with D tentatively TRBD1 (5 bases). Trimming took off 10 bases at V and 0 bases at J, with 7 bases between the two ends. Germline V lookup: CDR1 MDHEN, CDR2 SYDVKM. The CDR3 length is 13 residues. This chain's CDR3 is CATDSSGANVLTF. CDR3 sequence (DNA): TGTGCCACCGACAGCTCTGGGGCCAACGTCCTGACTTTC.

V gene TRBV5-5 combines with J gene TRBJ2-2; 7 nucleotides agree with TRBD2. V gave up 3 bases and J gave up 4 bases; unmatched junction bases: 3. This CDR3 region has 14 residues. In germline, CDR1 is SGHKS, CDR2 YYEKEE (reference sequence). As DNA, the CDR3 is TGTGCCAGCAGCTCAAGCGGGACCACCGGGGAGCTGTTTTTT. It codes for CASSSSGTTGELFF.

The CDR3 sequence: CASSLGLAGGTTDTQYF. CDR3 bases: TGTGCCAGCAGCCTCGGACTAGCGGGAGGAACCACAGATACGCAGTATTTT. V and J are TRBV11-1 and TRBJ2-3; TRBD2 agrees at 14 bases. The CDR3 sequence is 17 residues long. CDR1 is SGHAT and CDR2 is FQDESV in the germline V gene (reference sequence). Losses at the gene ends were 5 bases for V and 2 bases for J; bases not matched to a gene: 6. The full variable domain, in which reference TRBV11-1 and TRBJ2-3 provide the parts outside the CDR3, is EAEVAQSPRYKITEKSQAVAFWCDPISGHATLYWYRQILGQGPELLVQFQDESVVDDSQLPKDRFSAERLKGVDSTLKIQPAELGDSAMYLCASSLGLAGGTTDTQYFGPGTRLTVL.

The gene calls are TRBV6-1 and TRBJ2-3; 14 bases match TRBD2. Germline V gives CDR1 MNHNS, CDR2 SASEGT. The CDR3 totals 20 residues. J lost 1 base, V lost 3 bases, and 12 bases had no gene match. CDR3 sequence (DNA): TGTGCCAGCAGTGATCTCCATCCGGGACTAGCGGGAGACCGCACAGATACGCAGTATTTT. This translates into CASSDLHPGLAGDRTDTQYF.

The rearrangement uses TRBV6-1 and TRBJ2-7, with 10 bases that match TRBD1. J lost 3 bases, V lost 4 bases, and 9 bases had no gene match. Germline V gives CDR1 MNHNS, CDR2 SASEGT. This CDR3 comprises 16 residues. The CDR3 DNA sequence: TGTGCCAGCAGTGCCGCAGGGACAGGGGTTATCTACGAGCAGTACTTC. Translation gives CASSAAGTGVIYEQYF.

In nucleotides, the CDR3 is TGTGCCAGCAGCTTGCCGAGACAGGCGAACTCCTACGAGCAGTACTTC. Protein product: CASSLPRQANSYEQYF. This chain connects TRBV5-5 to TRBJ2-7; TRBD1 might be the D (6 bases). The CDR3 runs to 16 residues. Deletions cut 1 base from V and 0 bases from J, with 14 bases between. Germline V gene sequence: CDR1 SGHKS, CDR2 YYEKEE (reference sequence). Based on the CDR3 plus reference TRBV5-5 and TRBJ2-7, the full variable domain is DAGVTQSPTHLIKTRGQQVTLRCSPISGHKSVSWYQQVLGQGPQFIFQYYEKEERGRGNFPDRFSARQFPNYSSELNVNALLLGDSALYLCASSLPRQANSYEQYFGPGTRLTVT.

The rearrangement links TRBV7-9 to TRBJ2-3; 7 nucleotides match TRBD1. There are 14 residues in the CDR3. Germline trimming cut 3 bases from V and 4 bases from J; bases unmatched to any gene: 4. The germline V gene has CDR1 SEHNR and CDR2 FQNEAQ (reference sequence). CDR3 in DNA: TGTGCCAGCAGCTTTGCCGACAGGGCAGATACGCAGTATTTT. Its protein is CASSFADRADTQYF.

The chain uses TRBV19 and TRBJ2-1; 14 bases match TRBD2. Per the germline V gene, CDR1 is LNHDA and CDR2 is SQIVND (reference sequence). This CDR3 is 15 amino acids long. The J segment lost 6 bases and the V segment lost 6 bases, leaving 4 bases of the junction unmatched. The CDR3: CASSSGLAGGNEQFF. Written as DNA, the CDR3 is TGTGCCAGTAGCTCAGGACTAGCGGGAGGCAATGAGCAGTTCTTC.

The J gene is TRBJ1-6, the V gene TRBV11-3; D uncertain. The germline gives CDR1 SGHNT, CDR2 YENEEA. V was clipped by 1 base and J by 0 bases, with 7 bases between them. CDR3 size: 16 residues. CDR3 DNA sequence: TGTGCCAGCAGCTTAGGAGGGAGCTCCTATAATTCACCCCTCCACTTT. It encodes CASSLGGSSYNSPLHF.

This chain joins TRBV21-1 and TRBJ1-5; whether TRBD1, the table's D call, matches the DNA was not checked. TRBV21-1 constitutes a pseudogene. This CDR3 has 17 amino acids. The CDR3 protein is CASSKVTARGTNQPQHF. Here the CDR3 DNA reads TGTGCCAGCAGCAAAGTGACAGCAAGGGGCACTAATCAGCCCCAGCATTTT.

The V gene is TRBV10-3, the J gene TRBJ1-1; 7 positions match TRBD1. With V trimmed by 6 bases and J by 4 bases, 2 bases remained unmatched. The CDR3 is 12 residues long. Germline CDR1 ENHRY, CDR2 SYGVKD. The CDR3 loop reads CAIRQGGTEAFF. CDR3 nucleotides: TGTGCCATCAGGCAGGGGGGCACTGAAGCTTTCTTT.

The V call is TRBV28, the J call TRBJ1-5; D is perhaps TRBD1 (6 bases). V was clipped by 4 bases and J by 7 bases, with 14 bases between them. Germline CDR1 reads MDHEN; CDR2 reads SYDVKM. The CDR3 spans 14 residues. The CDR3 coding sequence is TGTGCCAGCAGTTCCGAACAGGGTTGGCAGCCCCAGCATTTT. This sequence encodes CASSSEQGWQPQHF.

The CDR3 region is CSVDGTSGRGSRTDTQYF. The CDR3 DNA reads TGCAGCGTTGATGGGACTAGCGGGAGGGGCTCACGCACAGATACGCAGTATTTT. The chain recombines TRBV29-1 with TRBJ2-3; 16 positions match TRBD2. The germline CDR1 and CDR2 sequences are SQVTM and ANQGSEA. V gave up 3 bases and J gave up 1 base; unmatched junction bases: 7. The CDR3 covers 18 residues.

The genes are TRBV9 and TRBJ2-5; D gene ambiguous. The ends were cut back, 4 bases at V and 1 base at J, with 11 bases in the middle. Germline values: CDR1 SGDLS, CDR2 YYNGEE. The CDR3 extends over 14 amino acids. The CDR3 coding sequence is TGTGCCAGCAGCCAAAGCAACTCCCAAGAGACCCAGTACTTC. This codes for CASSQSNSQETQYF.

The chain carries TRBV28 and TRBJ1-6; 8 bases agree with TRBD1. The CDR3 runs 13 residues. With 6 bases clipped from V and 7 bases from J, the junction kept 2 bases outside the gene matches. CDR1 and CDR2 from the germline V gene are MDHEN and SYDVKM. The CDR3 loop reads CASSDRGNSPLHF. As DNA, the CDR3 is TGTGCCAGCAGCGACAGGGGAAATTCACCCCTCCACTTT.

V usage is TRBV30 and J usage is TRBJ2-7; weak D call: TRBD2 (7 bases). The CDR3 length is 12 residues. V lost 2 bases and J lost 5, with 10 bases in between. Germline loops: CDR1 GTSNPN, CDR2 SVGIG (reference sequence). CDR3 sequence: CAWSPRGHEQYF. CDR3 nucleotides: TGTGCCTGGAGTCCGCGGGGGCACGAGCAGTACTTC.

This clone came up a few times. CDR3: CASSQGPLGPDSPLHF. The CDR3 DNA reads TGCGCCAGCAGCCAGGGTCCACTGGGCCCCGATTCACCCCTCCACTTT. The chain couples TRBV4-1 to TRBJ1-6, with no clear D. Germline CDR1 reads MGHRA; CDR2 reads YSYEKL. V was shortened by 3 bases and J by 8 bases, with 17 bases between the two germline ends. The CDR3 covers 16 residues.

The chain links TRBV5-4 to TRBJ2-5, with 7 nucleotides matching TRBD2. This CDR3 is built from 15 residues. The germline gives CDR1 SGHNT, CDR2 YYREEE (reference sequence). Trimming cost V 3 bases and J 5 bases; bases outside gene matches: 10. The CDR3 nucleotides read TGTGCCAGCAGCTCCCAAGCGGGATCCCTGGAGACCCAGTACTTC. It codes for CASSSQAGSLETQYF.

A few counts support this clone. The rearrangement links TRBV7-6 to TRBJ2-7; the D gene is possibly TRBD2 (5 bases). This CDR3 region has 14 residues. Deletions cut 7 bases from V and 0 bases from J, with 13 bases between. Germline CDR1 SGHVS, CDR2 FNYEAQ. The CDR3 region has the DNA TGTGCCAGCACGCCCGGGATTGGCTCCTACGAGCAGTACTTC. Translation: CASTPGIGSYEQYF.

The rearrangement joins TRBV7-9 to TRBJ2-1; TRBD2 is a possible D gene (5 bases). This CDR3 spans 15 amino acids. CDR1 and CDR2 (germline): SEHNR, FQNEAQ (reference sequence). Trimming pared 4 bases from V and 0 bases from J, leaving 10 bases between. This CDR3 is CASSSDYSSYNEQFF. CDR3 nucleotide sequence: TGTGCCAGCAGCTCCGACTATTCCTCCTACAATGAGCAGTTCTTC. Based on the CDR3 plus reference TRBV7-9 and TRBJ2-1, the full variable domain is DTGVSQNPRHKITKRGQNVTFRCDPISEHNRLYWYRQTLGQGPEFLTYFQNEAQLEKSRLLSDRFSAERPKGSFSTLEIQRTEQGDSAMYLCASSSDYSSYNEQFFGPGTRLTVL.

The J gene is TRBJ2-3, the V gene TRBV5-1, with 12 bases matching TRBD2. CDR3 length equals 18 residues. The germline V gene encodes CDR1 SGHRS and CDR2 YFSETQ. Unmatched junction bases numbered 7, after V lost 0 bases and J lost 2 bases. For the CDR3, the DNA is TGCGCCAGCAGCTTGGAACTAGCGGGAGGCCCTAACACAGATACGCAGTATTTT. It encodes CASSLELAGGPNTDTQYF.

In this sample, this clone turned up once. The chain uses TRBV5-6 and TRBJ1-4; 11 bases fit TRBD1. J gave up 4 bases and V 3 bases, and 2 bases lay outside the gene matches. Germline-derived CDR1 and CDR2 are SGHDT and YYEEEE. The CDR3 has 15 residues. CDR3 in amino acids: CASSWGQGVNEKLFF. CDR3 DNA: TGTGCCAGCAGCTGGGGACAGGGGGTTAATGAAAAACTGTTTTTT.

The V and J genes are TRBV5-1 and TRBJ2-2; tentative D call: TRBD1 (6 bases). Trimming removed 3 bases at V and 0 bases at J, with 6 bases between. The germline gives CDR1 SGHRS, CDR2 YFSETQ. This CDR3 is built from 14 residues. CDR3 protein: CASSWDTNTGELFF. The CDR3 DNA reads TGCGCCAGCAGCTGGGACACGAACACCGGGGAGCTGTTTTTT.

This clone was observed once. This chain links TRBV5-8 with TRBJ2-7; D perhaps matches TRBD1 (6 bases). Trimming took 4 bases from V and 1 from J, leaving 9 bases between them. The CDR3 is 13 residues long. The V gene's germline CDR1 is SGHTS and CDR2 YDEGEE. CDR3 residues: CASSLRGSYEQYF. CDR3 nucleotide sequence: TGTGCCAGCAGCCTAAGGGGGTCCTACGAGCAGTACTTC.

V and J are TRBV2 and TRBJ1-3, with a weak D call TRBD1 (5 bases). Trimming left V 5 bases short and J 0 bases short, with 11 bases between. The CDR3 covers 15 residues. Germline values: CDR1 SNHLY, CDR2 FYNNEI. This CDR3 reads CASSSRASSGNTIYF. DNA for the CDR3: TGTGCCAGCAGTTCCAGGGCCAGCTCTGGAAACACCATATATTTT.

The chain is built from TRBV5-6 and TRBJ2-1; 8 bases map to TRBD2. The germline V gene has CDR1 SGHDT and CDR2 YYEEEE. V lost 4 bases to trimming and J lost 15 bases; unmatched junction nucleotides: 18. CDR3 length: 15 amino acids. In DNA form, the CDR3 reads TGTGCCAGCAGCCAAGGGCTAGGGACTAGTGGGAAACGGTTCTTC. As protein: CASSQGLGTSGKRFF.

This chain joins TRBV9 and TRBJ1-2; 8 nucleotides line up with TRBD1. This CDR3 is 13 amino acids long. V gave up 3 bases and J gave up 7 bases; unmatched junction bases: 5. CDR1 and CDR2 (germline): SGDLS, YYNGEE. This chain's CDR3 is CASSERTGTGYTF. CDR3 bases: TGTGCCAGCAGCGAAAGGACAGGGACTGGCTACACCTTC.

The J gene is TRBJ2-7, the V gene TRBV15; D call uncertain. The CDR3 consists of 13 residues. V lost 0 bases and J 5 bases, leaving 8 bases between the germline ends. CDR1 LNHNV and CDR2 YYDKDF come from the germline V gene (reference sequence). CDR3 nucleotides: TGTGCCACCAGCAGAGATCTAAAAAACGAGCAGTACTTC. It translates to CATSRDLKNEQYF.

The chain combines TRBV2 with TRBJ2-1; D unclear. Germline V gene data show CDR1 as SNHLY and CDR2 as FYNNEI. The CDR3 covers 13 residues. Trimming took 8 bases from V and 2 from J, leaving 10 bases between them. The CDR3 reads CASGALPYNEQFF. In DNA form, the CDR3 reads TGTGCCAGCGGAGCCCTTCCCTACAATGAGCAGTTCTTC.

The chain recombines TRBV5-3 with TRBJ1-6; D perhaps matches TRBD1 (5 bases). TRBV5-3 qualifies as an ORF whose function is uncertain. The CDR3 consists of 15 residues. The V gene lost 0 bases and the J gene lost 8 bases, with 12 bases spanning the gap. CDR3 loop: CARSLGFRGDSPLHF. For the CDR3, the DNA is TGTGCCAGAAGCTTGGGTTTTCGGGGGGATTCACCCCTCCACTTT.

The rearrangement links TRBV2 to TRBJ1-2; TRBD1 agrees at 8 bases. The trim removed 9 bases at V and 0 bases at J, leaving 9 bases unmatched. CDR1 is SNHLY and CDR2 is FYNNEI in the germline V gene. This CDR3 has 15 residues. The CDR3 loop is CARLTGTGTNYGYTF. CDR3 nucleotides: TGTGCCAGACTAACCGGGACAGGAACTAACTATGGCTACACCTTC.